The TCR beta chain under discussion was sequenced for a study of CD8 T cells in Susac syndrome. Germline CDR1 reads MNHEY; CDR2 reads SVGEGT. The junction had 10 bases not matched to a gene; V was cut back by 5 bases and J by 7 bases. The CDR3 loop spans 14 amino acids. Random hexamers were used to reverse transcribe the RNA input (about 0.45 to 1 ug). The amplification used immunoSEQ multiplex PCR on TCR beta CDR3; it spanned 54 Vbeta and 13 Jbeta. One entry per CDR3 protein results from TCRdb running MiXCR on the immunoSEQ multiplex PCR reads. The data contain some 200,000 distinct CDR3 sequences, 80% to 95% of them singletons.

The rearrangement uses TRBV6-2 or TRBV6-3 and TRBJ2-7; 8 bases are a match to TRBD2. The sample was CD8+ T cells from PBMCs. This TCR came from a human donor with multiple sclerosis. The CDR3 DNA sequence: TGTGCCAGCAGTATCCAGCGGGAGAGTCTGGAGCAGTACTTC. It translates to CASSIQRESLEQYF.